Shown below are 22 T cell receptor beta chains from a single sample sequenced in a study of shared clonotypes between healthy human individuals. Generated by immunoSEQ multiplex PCR, the TCRdb table keeps only in-frame clones and is missing some. Of roughly 2,300,000 clones in the sample, just under 95% were seen once. The sample was naive CD4+ T cells from PBMCs. Subset specified: CD45RA+ positively selected. These receptors came from a man in his late teens or twenties in good health. Some clones in this sample may be carry-over from other donors' samples.

As to this clone: The sample carries other DNA sequences with the same CDR3. The rearrangement joins TRBV11-2 to TRBJ1-1; D remains unclear. The CDR3 is made up of 11 amino acids. V was trimmed by 9 bases and J by 0 bases, leaving 5 bases between them. Germline CDR1 reads SGHAT; CDR2 reads FQNNGV. CDR3: CASLMNTEAFF. Written as DNA, the CDR3 is TGTGCCAGTTTAATGAACACTGAAGCTTTCTTT.

This chain links TRBV19 with TRBJ1-1; no definite D call. With 5 bases removed from V and 1 base from J, the gap between germline ends came to 5 bases. This CDR3 has 12 amino acids. Looked up from germline, CDR1 is LNHDA and CDR2 is SQIVND (reference sequence). CDR3 sequence reads: CASSRPNTEAFF. The CDR3 DNA is TGTGCCAGTAGTCGACCGAACACTGAAGCTTTCTTT.

The chain has TRBV2 and TRBJ2-1, with D unclear. The CDR3 covers 13 residues. Trimming left V 4 bases short and J 8 bases short, with 12 bases between. Germline CDR1 is SNHLY and CDR2 is FYNNEI. Written as DNA, the CDR3 is TGTGCCAGCAGTGGGGCCCCCGAGGATGAGCAGTTCTTC. Its translation: CASSGAPEDEQFF.

Concerning this clone: The same CDR3 is also encoded by other DNA sequences in this sample. The chain joins TRBV6-6 to TRBJ1-1; D is undetermined. CDR3 size: 11 residues. The germline V gene has CDR1 MNHNY and CDR2 SVGAGI (reference sequence). The V end was cut by 6 bases, the J end by 1 base, with 3 bases between. The CDR3 here is CASRRNTEAFF. Written as DNA, the CDR3 is TGTGCCAGCAGGAGGAACACTGAAGCTTTCTTT.

This chain links TRBV28 with TRBJ2-1; no clear D gene. The CDR3 runs 15 residues. Germline V gene sequence: CDR1 MDHEN, CDR2 SYDVKM. V was clipped by 4 bases and J by 2 bases, with 12 bases between them. CDR3 bases: TGTGCCAGCAGTTCTCCAGACCGGCCCTACAATGAGCAGTTCTTC. This codes for CASSSPDRPYNEQFF.

The V and J genes are TRBV18 and TRBJ2-2; 7 bases fit TRBD2. The CDR3 has 16 residues. Germline V CDR1 and CDR2: KGHSH, LQKENI. J lost 3 bases, V lost 0 bases, and 4 bases had no gene match. CDR3 in amino acids: CASSPPSGTDTGELFF. CDR3 DNA: TGTGCCAGCTCACCACCCAGCGGGACTGACACCGGGGAGCTGTTTTTT.

The chain combines TRBV29-1 with TRBJ1-2; D may be TRBD1 (6 bases). V lost 0 bases and J 7 bases, leaving 12 bases between the germline ends. CDR1 and CDR2 from the germline V gene are SQVTM and ANQGSEA. CDR3 length equals 13 residues. The CDR3 coding sequence is TGCAGCGTTGAAGAGGACAGAGGGGCTGGCTACACCTTC. Translating it yields CSVEEDRGAGYTF.

The V call is TRBV21-1, the J call TRBJ1-2; the D call in the table, TRBD1, was not verified against the DNA. TRBV21-1 is designated a pseudogene. This CDR3 has 16 amino acids. CDR3 sequence reads: CASSSLRGRWYWGYTF. CDR3 sequence (DNA): TGTGCCAGCAGCTCCCTTAGGGGCAGGTGGTATTGGGGCTACACCTTC.

The genes are TRBV5-1 and TRBJ2-1; TRBD2 matches 8 bases. The V gene's germline CDR1 is SGHRS and CDR2 YFSETQ. V dropped 2 bases and J dropped 6; count of bases not matched to a gene: 10. The CDR3 has 16 residues. This CDR3 reads CASSFAGGQQVNEQFF. As DNA, the CDR3 is TGCGCCAGCAGCTTCGCGGGAGGACAGCAAGTCAATGAGCAGTTCTTC.

The chain uses TRBV5-4 and TRBJ2-1; D is possibly TRBD2 (5 bases). Germline values: CDR1 SGHNT, CDR2 YYREEE (reference sequence). V was pared by 4 bases and J by 1 base, with 15 bases between. The CDR3 has 16 amino acids. CDR3: CASSLPSWRSYNEQFF. The CDR3 bases are TGTGCCAGCAGCCTGCCTAGCTGGAGATCCTACAATGAGCAGTTCTTC.

Concerning this clone: This same CDR3 is encoded by further DNA sequences in the sample. The V and J genes are TRBV29-1 and TRBJ2-5, with D perhaps matching TRBD1 (6 bases). V shed 6 bases and J shed 3 bases, with 11 bases lying between them. CDR1 is SQVTM and CDR2 is ANQGSEA in the germline V gene. This CDR3 is 12 amino acids long. The DNA for the CDR3 is TGCAGCGTGGGAAGGACAGAAGAGACCCAGTACTTC. Protein product: CSVGRTEETQYF.

This sequence joins TRBV5-1 and TRBJ2-2; 8 positions agree with TRBD1. The CDR3 is 18 residues long. V lost 2 bases and J lost 4; bases outside the gene matches: 13. In germline, CDR1 is SGHRS, CDR2 YFSETQ. CDR3 residues: CASSFRRTGSLGTGELFF. The CDR3 region has the DNA TGCGCCAGCAGCTTCCGCCGGACAGGGAGTTTAGGCACCGGGGAGCTGTTTTTT.

The chain has TRBV30 and TRBJ2-7; a possible D gene is TRBD1 (5 bases). This CDR3 region has 16 residues. CDR1 and CDR2 from the germline V gene are GTSNPN and SVGIG (reference sequence). The V end was cut by 6 bases, the J end by 0 bases, with 21 bases between. The CDR3 bases are TGTGCCTGCATCGGGTGGGGCGGCCCTAGCTCCTACGAGCAGTACTTC. It is translated as CACIGWGGPSSYEQYF.

The chain combines TRBV7-3 with TRBJ2-1; D is undetermined. The germline V and J ends were trimmed by 1 base and 8 bases, with 3 bases remaining between them. CDR3 length equals 11 residues. Germline CDR1 is SGHTA and CDR2 is FQGTGA. CDR3 in amino acids: CASSLNDEQFF. CDR3 sequence (DNA): TGTGCCAGCAGCTTAAACGATGAGCAGTTCTTC.

As for this clone: The sample contains more than one DNA sequence encoding this CDR3. The chain employs TRBV14 and TRBJ1-5; no clear D. In germline, CDR1 is SGHDN, CDR2 FVKESK. V was trimmed by 1 base and J by 4 bases, leaving 5 bases between them. The CDR3 extends over 13 amino acids. The CDR3 region has the DNA TGTGCCAGCAGCCAAGGAAGGAATCAGCCCCAGCATTTT. Translated, it gives CASSQGRNQPQHF.

Notes on this clone: This sample also contains other DNA sequences that code for the same CDR3. This chain joins TRBV5-1 and TRBJ2-3, with 8 bases aligning to TRBD2. The germline gives CDR1 SGHRS, CDR2 YFSETQ. The V gene end was trimmed by 0 bases and the J gene end by 0 bases; junction bases not matched to a gene: 3. CDR3 length: 16 amino acids. CDR3 amino acids: CASSLAASGSTDTQYF. Here the CDR3 DNA reads TGCGCCAGCAGCTTGGCGGCTAGCGGGAGCACAGATACGCAGTATTTT.

The V call is TRBV25-1, the J call TRBJ1-1; no definite D call. From germline, CDR1 is MGHDK and CDR2 SYGVNS. The CDR3 extends over 13 amino acids. Trimming pared 5 bases from V and 4 bases from J, leaving 11 bases between. The CDR3 here is CASSNQGSTEAFF. CDR3 bases: TGTGCCAGCAGTAACCAAGGGAGCACTGAAGCTTTCTTT.

The chain combines TRBV7-8 with TRBJ2-5; D is perhaps TRBD1 or TRBD2 (5 bases each). The CDR3 runs 15 residues. CDR1 and CDR2 (germline): SGHVS, FQNEAQ. With 3 bases removed from V and 2 bases from J, the gap between germline ends came to 13 bases. The CDR3 coding sequence is TGTGCCAGCAGCTTCGGGGCGCAGTCACAAGAGACCCAGTACTTC. Its translation is CASSFGAQSQETQYF.

The gene calls are TRBV4-2 and TRBJ2-7; 7 bases align to TRBD1. V shed 0 bases and J 2 bases; nucleotides not matched to a gene: 4. This CDR3 is 15 amino acids long. CDR1 and CDR2 (germline): LGHNA, YNFKEQ. The CDR3 reads CASSQEGQVAYEQYF. The CDR3, as DNA: TGTGCCAGCAGCCAAGAAGGACAGGTAGCCTACGAGCAGTACTTC.

V gene TRBV4-1 combines with J gene TRBJ1-2, with D perhaps TRBD1 (6 bases). V lost 1 base to trimming and J lost 5 bases, with 20 bases between them. This CDR3 contains 17 residues. Germline V gives CDR1 MGHRA, CDR2 YSYEKL. The CDR3, as DNA: TGCGCCAGCAGCCAAGGGGCCTCGCGGGGGACAACGTATGGCTACACCTTC. This gives the protein CASSQGASRGTTYGYTF.

This chain connects TRBV19 to TRBJ2-5; 10 bases agree with TRBD2. The CDR3 totals 16 residues. Per the germline V gene, CDR1 is LNHDA and CDR2 is SQIVND (reference sequence). The J segment lost 6 bases and the V segment lost 5 bases, leaving 12 bases of the junction unmatched. For the CDR3, the DNA is TGTGCCAGTAGTTCGCCTAGCGGGAGTGTTAATAAGACCCAGTACTTC. Its protein is CASSSPSGSVNKTQYF. Supplemented by reference TRBV19 and TRBJ2-5, the full variable domain reads DGGITQSPKYLFRKEGQNVTLSCEQNLNHDAMYWYRQDPGQGLRLIYYSQIVNDFQKGDIAEGYSVSREKKESFPLTVTSAQKNPTAFYLCASSSPSGSVNKTQYFGPGTRLLVL.

The V call is TRBV5-1, the J call TRBJ2-1; 10 bases align to TRBD2. V lost 2 bases and J lost 2; bases outside the gene matches: 4. The CDR3 runs 16 residues. Germline lookup yields CDR1 SGHRS and CDR2 YFSETQ. The CDR3 here is CASSLILAGTYNEQFF. In DNA form, the CDR3 reads TGCGCCAGCAGCTTAATACTAGCGGGAACCTACAATGAGCAGTTCTTC.